The 28 T cell receptor beta chains reported below all come from one sample, sequenced in a study of blood T cell repertoires in COVID-19. Assay: immunoSEQ multiplex PCR; the TCRdb copy retains only in-frame clones and omits some. The sample lists approximately 130,000 clones; 81% were seen once. Sequencing was done on a sample of peripheral blood. The receptors were gathered from a woman aged 55-75 years with active or convalescent COVID-19.

The rearrangement joins TRBV10-3 to TRBJ1-1, with D perhaps TRBD1 (5 bases). CDR3 length: 14 residues. The germline CDR1 and CDR2 sequences are ENHRY and SYGVKD. V lost 4 bases to trimming and J lost 0 bases, with 9 bases between them. The CDR3 region is CAISGGQLNTEAFF. Written as DNA, the CDR3 is TGTGCCATCAGTGGTGGACAATTGAACACTGAAGCTTTCTTT.

The chain joins TRBV11-3 to TRBJ2-1; TRBD2 matches at 13 bases. Germline trimming cut 5 bases from V and 8 bases from J; bases unmatched to any gene: 6. This CDR3 contains 15 residues. The germline CDR1 and CDR2 sequences are SGHNT and YENEEA. The CDR3 DNA follows: TGTGCCAGCAGCCCAGGACTAGCGGGAGACCATGAGCAGTTCTTC. As protein: CASSPGLAGDHEQFF.

The V call is TRBV9, the J call TRBJ1-1; TRBD1 agrees at 8 bases. J gave up 4 bases and V 2 bases, and 4 bases lay outside the gene matches. CDR3 size: 14 residues. CDR1 and CDR2 from the germline V gene are SGDLS and YYNGEE. In nucleotides, the CDR3 is TGTGCCAGCAGCGTTCAGGGGGCAGGCACTGAAGCTTTCTTT. Translating gives CASSVQGAGTEAFF.

The chain is built from TRBV7-8 and TRBJ1-6; D gene uncertain. The CDR3 has 13 residues. V shed 8 bases and J shed 8 bases, with 13 bases lying between them. Looked up from germline, CDR1 is SGHVS and CDR2 is FQNEAQ. The CDR3 here is CASGAVRDSPLHF. The DNA for the CDR3 is TGTGCCAGCGGAGCGGTGAGGGATTCACCCCTCCACTTT.

V and J are TRBV16 and TRBJ1-6, with 10 bases lining up with TRBD1. Germline V gives CDR1 KGHSY, CDR2 FQNENV. V trimming: 2 bases; J trimming: 8 bases; junction bases outside the gene matches: 3. The CDR3 is 15 residues long. The CDR3, as DNA: TGTGCCAGCAGCCAAAGACAGGGGGCCTATTCACCCCTCCACTTT. Translating it yields CASSQRQGAYSPLHF.

This CDR3 is CASSPGTANTEAFF. CDR3 bases: TGTGCCAGCAGCCCTGGGACAGCGAACACTGAAGCTTTCTTT. The chain joins TRBV9 to TRBJ1-1, with TRBD1 matching over 7 bases. With 4 bases clipped from V and 1 base from J, the junction kept 4 bases outside the gene matches. This CDR3 spans 14 amino acids. Per the germline V gene, CDR1 is SGDLS and CDR2 is YYNGEE.

This clone was seen just once. This chain joins TRBV6-5 and TRBJ1-2; perhaps TRBD1 as D (5 bases). Germline V gives CDR1 MNHEY, CDR2 SVGAGI. Deletions cut 10 bases from V and 3 bases from J, with 15 bases between. This CDR3 is 13 amino acids long. The DNA of the CDR3 is TGTGCCACACAGCGGGGACCGGACTATGGCTACACCTTC. It yields the protein CATQRGPDYGYTF.

This chain joins TRBV6-2 or TRBV6-3 and TRBJ1-3, with D uncertain. The CDR3 has 16 residues. Germline assignment: CDR1 MNHEY and CDR2 SVGEGT. Trimming stripped 6 bases from V and 4 bases from J, with 19 bases between. The CDR3 spells CASSHPKNGVGNTIYF. CDR3 nucleotide sequence: TGTGCCAGCAGCCACCCCAAAAACGGGGTCGGAAACACCATATATTTT.

This chain joins TRBV5-4 and TRBJ1-1, with unresolved D. The CDR3 spans 14 residues. The germline V and J ends were trimmed by 0 bases and 6 bases, with 12 bases remaining between them. Germline CDR1 and CDR2: SGHNT and YYREEE (reference sequence). The chain's CDR3 is CASSLALGVPEAFF. The CDR3 region has the DNA TGTGCCAGCAGCTTGGCCCTCGGGGTACCTGAAGCTTTCTTT.

This chain links TRBV9 with TRBJ2-5; D uncertain. This CDR3 has 13 residues. Germline lookup yields CDR1 SGDLS and CDR2 YYNGEE. V shed 3 bases and J shed 2 bases, with 8 bases lying between them. CDR3 in amino acids: CASSESPQETQYF. CDR3 in DNA: TGTGCCAGCAGCGAGAGTCCTCAAGAGACCCAGTACTTC.

This chain links TRBV19 with TRBJ2-1; the D is unclear. Germline CDR1 and CDR2: LNHDA and SQIVND (reference sequence). The V gene lost 3 bases and the J gene lost 3 bases, with 12 bases spanning the gap. The CDR3 runs 15 residues. The DNA of the CDR3 is TGTGCCAGTAGTATTGGCGACTTGGGCTACAATGAGCAGTTCTTC. This encodes CASSIGDLGYNEQFF.

The J gene is TRBJ2-1, the V gene TRBV2, with D maybe TRBD2 (6 bases). The CDR3 has 16 residues. Germline V CDR1 and CDR2: SNHLY, FYNNEI. The V end was cut by 6 bases, the J end by 6 bases, with 21 bases between. The CDR3 loop reads CASSPSLSGLGNEQFF. As DNA, the CDR3 is TGTGCCAGCAGCCCATCTCTCAGCGGGCTAGGCAATGAGCAGTTCTTC.

The V gene is TRBV5-1, the J gene TRBJ2-7; D is uncertain. Germline V CDR1 and CDR2: SGHRS, YFSETQ. The V gene lost 0 bases and the J gene lost 2 bases, with 6 bases spanning the gap. This CDR3 contains 13 residues. In DNA form, the CDR3 reads TGCGCCAGCAGCTTGGACAATCCCTACGAGCAGTACTTC. Its protein is CASSLDNPYEQYF.

This chain connects TRBV24-1 to TRBJ2-5; D is possibly TRBD2 (6 bases). Germline V gene data show CDR1 as KGHDR and CDR2 as SFDVKD. Trimming stripped 9 bases from V and 0 bases from J, with 28 bases between. This CDR3 is 19 amino acids long. CDR3 nucleotide sequence: TGTGCCACCGGCAGCCACTCGGGACTCGAGAGGGGTGACCAAGAGACCCAGTACTTC. It encodes CATGSHSGLERGDQETQYF.

The rearrangement uses TRBV19 and TRBJ2-1; TRBD2 matches at 7 bases. CDR1 is LNHDA and CDR2 is SQIVND in the germline V gene (reference sequence). The ends lost 6 bases at V and 7 bases at J; junction bases unmatched: 15. The CDR3 is 16 residues long. The CDR3 coding sequence is TGTGCCAGTAGCAGCCTTAAAGGACTAGAGCCTAATGAGCAGTTCTTC. This codes for CASSSLKGLEPNEQFF.

The chain joins TRBV19 to TRBJ2-1; D perhaps matches TRBD2 (5 bases). There are 12 residues in the CDR3. The germline CDR1 and CDR2 sequences are LNHDA and SQIVND (reference sequence). With 3 bases removed from V and 10 bases from J, the gap between germline ends came to 10 bases. This CDR3 reads CASSISGGEQFF. The DNA of the CDR3 is TGTGCCAGTAGTATCTCGGGCGGGGAGCAGTTCTTC. Looking up the rest from reference TRBV19 and TRBJ2-1 gives the full variable domain: DGGITQSPKYLFRKEGQNVTLSCEQNLNHDAMYWYRQDPGQGLRLIYYSQIVNDFQKGDIAEGYSVSREKKESFPLTVTSAQKNPTAFYLCASSISGGEQFFGPGTRLTVL.

This rearrangement joins TRBV7-8 to TRBJ2-7; D is possibly TRBD2 (6 bases). CDR1 and CDR2 (germline): SGHVS, FQNEAQ. Trimming shortened V by 1 base and J by 4 bases, and 17 bases separated the two germline ends. The CDR3 is 16 amino acids. CDR3 DNA: TGTGCCAGCAGCTTAGTATCGGGGCGGAGGGTTTACGAGCAGTACGTC. As protein: CASSLVSGRRVYEQYV.

The J gene is TRBJ1-2, the V gene TRBV11-2; D remains unclear. The length of the CDR3 is 16 residues. Germline CDR1 is SGHAT and CDR2 is FQNNGV. With 0 bases removed from V and 3 bases from J, the gap between germline ends came to 14 bases. CDR3 DNA sequence: TGTGCCAGCAGCTTAGATGAGTCCGGGAGGGACTATGGCTACACCTTC. It yields the protein CASSLDESGRDYGYTF.

The rearrangement uses TRBV9 and TRBJ2-1, with 8 bases fitting TRBD2. The CDR3 length is 16 residues. Germline V gene lookup returns CDR1 SGDLS and CDR2 YYNGEE. The V and J ends lost 4 bases and 0 bases, in that order; junction bases with no gene match: 6. The CDR3 sequence: CASSTRGGSSYNEQFF. The CDR3 coding sequence is TGTGCCAGCAGCACCCGCGGGGGGAGCTCCTACAATGAGCAGTTCTTC. The full variable domain, in which reference TRBV9 and TRBJ2-1 provide the parts outside the CDR3, is DSGVTQTPKHLITATGQRVTLRCSPRSGDLSVYWYQQSLDQGLQFLIQYYNGEERAKGNILERFSAQQFPDLHSELNLSSLELGDSALYFCASSTRGGSSYNEQFFGPGTRLTVL.

The chain is built from TRBV28 and TRBJ2-4; the match to TRBD1 covers 9 bases. The CDR3 extends over 15 amino acids. The J segment lost 6 bases and the V segment lost 2 bases, leaving 5 bases of the junction unmatched. CDR1 and CDR2 from the germline V gene are MDHEN and SYDVKM. CDR3 nucleotide sequence: TGTGCCAGCAGTTTACCGGGACAGGGTGGAAACATTCAGTACTTC. It is translated as CASSLPGQGGNIQYF.

The rearrangement joins TRBV5-6 to TRBJ2-3; tentative D call: TRBD1 (5 bases). With 4 bases removed from V and 1 base from J, the gap between germline ends came to 13 bases. The CDR3 sequence is 15 residues long. CDR1 is SGHDT, CDR2 YYEEEE, per germline. CDR3 sequence (DNA): TGTGCCAGCAGCCCAAAGGGGCCCGGCACAGATACGCAGTATTTT. Amino acid sequence: CASSPKGPGTDTQYF.

This clone has a single count. This chain connects TRBV2 to TRBJ1-5; D is ambiguous. Looked up from germline, CDR1 is SNHLY and CDR2 is FYNNEI. The CDR3 is 17 amino acids. V lost 2 bases and J 0 bases, leaving 14 bases between the germline ends. The CDR3 region is CASSELGQYYSNQPQHF. CDR3 DNA: TGTGCCAGCAGTGAACTAGGCCAGTATTATAGCAATCAGCCCCAGCATTTT. Together with reference TRBV2 and TRBJ1-5, the CDR3 gives the full variable domain: EPEVTQTPSHQVTQMGQEVILRCVPISNHLYFYWYRQILGQKVEFLVSFYNNEISEKSEIFDDQFSVERPDGSNFTLKIRSTKLEDSAMYFCASSELGQYYSNQPQHFGDGTRLSIL.

The chain combines TRBV28 with TRBJ2-2, with TRBD2 matching over 8 bases. Per the germline V gene, CDR1 is MDHEN and CDR2 is SYDVKM. V lost 5 bases, J lost 6 bases, and 5 bases stayed unmatched. This CDR3 is 14 amino acids long. The CDR3, as DNA: TGTGCCAGCAGTAGTAGCGGGACGTCCGGGGAGCTGTTTTTT. It yields the protein CASSSSGTSGELFF.

The chain has TRBV11-3 and TRBJ2-5; 8 bases align to TRBD2. CDR1 is SGHNT, CDR2 YENEEA, per germline. V shed 2 bases, J shed 5 bases, and the junction held 7 bases outside the gene matches. The CDR3 is 15 amino acids. The CDR3 reads CASSLRTGGPETQYF. For the CDR3, the DNA is TGTGCCAGCAGCTTAAGGACGGGAGGGCCGGAGACCCAGTACTTC.

CDR3: CASSQVDRVGTGELFF. Written as DNA, the CDR3 is TGTGCCAGCAGCCAAGTCGACAGGGTAGGAACCGGGGAGCTGTTTTTT. The V gene is TRBV3-1 (or the pseudogene TRBV3-2), the J gene TRBJ2-2; 7 bases are shared with TRBD1. Germline CDR1 LGHDT, CDR2 YNNKEL (reference sequence). The CDR3 is 16 amino acids. V gave up 1 base and J gave up 5 bases; unmatched junction bases: 7.

The V and J genes are TRBV18 and TRBJ2-1; 8 bases match TRBD1. After removal of 5 bases from V and 5 bases from J, the junction contained 11 bases not matched to a gene. This CDR3 contains 16 residues. Germline CDR1 KGHSH, CDR2 LQKENI. DNA for the CDR3: TGTGCCAGCTCATCGGCGACAGGGGCGTTACACAATGAGCAGTTCTTC. This translates into CASSSATGALHNEQFF. The full variable domain, its missing parts supplied by reference TRBV18 and TRBJ2-1, is NAGVMQNPRHLVRRRGQEARLRCSPMKGHSHVYWYRQLPEEGLKFMVYLQKENIIDESGMPKERFSAEFPKEGPSILRIQQVVRGDSAAYFCASSSATGALHNEQFFGPGTRLTVL.

V usage is TRBV4-3 and J usage is TRBJ1-6; D unresolved. The CDR3 has 15 residues. The ends were cut back, 0 bases at V and 1 base at J, with 4 bases in the middle. Germline CDR1 is LGHNA and CDR2 is YSLEER. Here the CDR3 reads CASSQDSSYNSPLHF. DNA for the CDR3: TGCGCCAGCAGCCAAGACAGTTCCTATAATTCACCCCTCCACTTT.

The chain recombines TRBV5-1 with TRBJ1-2; perhaps TRBD1 as D (6 bases). V shed 6 bases and J shed 8 bases, with 14 bases lying between them. This CDR3 has 12 residues. From germline, CDR1 is SGHRS and CDR2 YFSETQ. The CDR3 loop reads CASNPGQKGYTF. In DNA form, the CDR3 reads TGCGCCAGCAACCCTGGACAGAAAGGCTACACCTTC.